This TCR beta chain appears in the sequencing data of a study of beta chain features in type 1 diabetes. Turning to the study itself: Regarding age, gender and cell yields, patients proved similar to healthy donors.

For this clone: Its matching antigen is unknown.

General study findings and limits: Shorter TCRB CDR3s, moderately but significantly so, were found in Type 1 diabetes patients in all four CD4+ subsets. VDJ junctions from type 1 diabetes patients carried fewer insertions and larger deletions.

TCRB transcripts that were expressed got sequenced, as all of the isolated RNA had been reverse transcribed. Sequencing used immunoSEQ multiplex PCR; TCRdb keeps in-frame clones, though not all of them. Found here are about 260,000 clones, roughly 22% of them singletons; the top ten hold about 0.028%. Germline CDR1 and CDR2: MNHEY and SMNVEV (reference sequence). This CDR3 region has 15 residues. Trimming removed 2 bases from V and 2 bases from J, with 10 bases in between. The chain couples TRBV27 to TRBJ1-5; TRBD1 might be the D (5 bases). The sequenced material came from naive CD4+ T cells from blood. This TCR was recovered from a woman aged 40 to 50 with type 1 diabetes. Here the CDR3 DNA reads TGTGCCAGCAGTTTAGAGGGACTCGGCAATCAGCCCCAGCATTTT. Its protein product is CASSLEGLGNQPQHF.